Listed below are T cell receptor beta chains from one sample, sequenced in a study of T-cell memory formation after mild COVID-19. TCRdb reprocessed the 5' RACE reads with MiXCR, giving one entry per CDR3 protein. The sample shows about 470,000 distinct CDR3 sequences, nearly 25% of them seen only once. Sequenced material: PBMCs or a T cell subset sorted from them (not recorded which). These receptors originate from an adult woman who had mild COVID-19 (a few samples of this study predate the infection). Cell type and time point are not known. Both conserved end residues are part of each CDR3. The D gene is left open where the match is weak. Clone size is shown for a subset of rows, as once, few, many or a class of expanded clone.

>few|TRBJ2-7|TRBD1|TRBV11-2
CASSLNPQGLYF
TGTGCCAGCAGCTTAAACCCACAGGGGCTGTACTTC
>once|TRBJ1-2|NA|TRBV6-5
CASSMTPRMGYGYTF
TGTGCCAGCAGTATGACCCCCCGGATGGGCTATGGCTACACCTTC
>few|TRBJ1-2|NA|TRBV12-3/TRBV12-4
CASSVTGSEGYTF
TGTGCCAGCAGTGTCACAGGGTCAGAGGGCTACACCTTC
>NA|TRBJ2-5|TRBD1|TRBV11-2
CASSLQKGTVGETQYF
TGTGCCAGCAGCCTCCAGAAGGGGACAGTAGGGGAGACCCAGTACTTC
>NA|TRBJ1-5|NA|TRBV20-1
CSARESKWGGASRNQPQHF
TGCAGTGCTAGAGAGTCTAAGTGGGGAGGGGCAAGTCGCAATCAGCCCCAGCATTTT
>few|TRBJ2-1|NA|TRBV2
CASRDTGYNEQFF
TGTGCCAGCCGGGACACAGGCTACAATGAGCAGTTCTTC
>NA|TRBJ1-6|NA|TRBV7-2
CASSLGPSPLHF
TGTGCCAGCAGCCTAGGACCTTCACCCCTCCACTTT
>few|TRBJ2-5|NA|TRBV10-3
CAISGGWERTQYF
TGTGCCATCAGTGGGGGTTGGGAGAGGACCCAGTACTTC
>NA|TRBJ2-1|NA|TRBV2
CASRTGRDEQFF
TGTGCCAGCAGGACAGGTCGCGATGAGCAGTTCTTC
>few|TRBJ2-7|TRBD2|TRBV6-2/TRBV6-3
CASIRTSPSYEQYF
TGTGCCAGCATCCGGACTAGCCCATCCTACGAGCAGTACTTC
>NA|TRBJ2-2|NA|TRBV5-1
CASQWDGNTGELFF
TGCGCCAGCCAATGGGACGGGAACACCGGGGAGCTGTTTTTT
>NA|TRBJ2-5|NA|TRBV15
CSTSRSRTAGAGLETQYF
TGTTCCACCAGCAGATCCCGGACGGCGGGTGCGGGGTTAGAGACCCAGTACTTC
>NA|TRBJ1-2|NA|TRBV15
CATSAPQGRYYGYTF
TGTGCCACCAGCGCGCCACAGGGTCGGTACTATGGCTACACCTTC
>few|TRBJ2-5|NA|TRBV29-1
CSVGRGLQETQYF
TGCAGCGTTGGCAGGGGCCTCCAAGAGACCCAGTACTTC
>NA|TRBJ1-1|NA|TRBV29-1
CSEGEMNTEAFF
TGCAGCGAGGGGGAAATGAACACTGAAGCTTTCTTT
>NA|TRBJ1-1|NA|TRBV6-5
CASRGRYTEAFF
TGTGCCAGCAGAGGTCGGTACACTGAAGCTTTCTTT
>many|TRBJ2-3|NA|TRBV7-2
CASSPGSTDTQYF
TGTGCCAGCAGCCCGGGCTCCACAGATACGCAGTATTTT
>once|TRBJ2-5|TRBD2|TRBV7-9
CASSSTSGRAVGETQYF
TGTGCCAGCAGTAGTACTAGCGGGAGGGCCGTTGGGGAGACCCAGTACTTC
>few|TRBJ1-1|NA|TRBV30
CAWGRGLTEAFF
TGTGCCTGGGGCAGGGGCCTCACTGAAGCTTTCTTT
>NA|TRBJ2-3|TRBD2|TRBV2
CASSRSTSGRTDTQYF
TGTGCCAGCAGCCGAAGTACTAGCGGACGCACAGATACGCAGTATTTT
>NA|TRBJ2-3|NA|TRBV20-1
CSARSSPGDTQYF
TGCAGTGCTAGATCTAGCCCGGGAGATACGCAGTATTTT
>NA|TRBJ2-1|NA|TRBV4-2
CASSPTPLANNEQFF
TGTGCCAGCAGCCCCACCCCGCTAGCAAACAATGAGCAGTTCTTC
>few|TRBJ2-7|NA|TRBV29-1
CSVSEGLATYEQYF
TGCAGCGTTTCGGAAGGACTGGCAACCTACGAGCAGTACTTC
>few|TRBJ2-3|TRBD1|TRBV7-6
CASSPGTGETDTQYF
TGTGCCAGCAGCCCGGGGACAGGGGAAACAGATACGCAGTATTTT
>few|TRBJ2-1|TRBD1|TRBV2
CASRGRTGGMDEQFF
TGTGCCAGCAGAGGGAGGACAGGGGGTATGGATGAGCAGTTCTTC
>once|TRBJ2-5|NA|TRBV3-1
CASSTGLLKTQYF
TGTGCCAGCAGCACGGGACTCCTCAAGACCCAGTACTTC
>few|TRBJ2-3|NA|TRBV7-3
CASSLRPGTSQPRDTQYF
TGTGCCAGCAGCTTAAGACCCGGGACTTCCCAACCAAGAGATACGCAGTATTTT
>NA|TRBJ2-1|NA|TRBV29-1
CSVEVWQVTPNEQFF
TGCAGCGTTGAAGTTTGGCAGGTGACCCCCAATGAGCAGTTCTTC
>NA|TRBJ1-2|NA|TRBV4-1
CASSRHLSENYGYTF
TGCGCCAGCAGCCGACATCTATCCGAGAACTATGGCTACACCTTC
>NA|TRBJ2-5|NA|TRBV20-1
CSAREPSRRQGRVLQETQYF
TGCAGTGCTAGAGAACCTTCACGGAGGCAGGGGAGGGTATTACAAGAGACCCAGTACTTC
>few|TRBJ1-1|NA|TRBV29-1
CSVVTDTNTEAFF
TGCAGCGTTGTGACAGATACCAACACTGAAGCTTTCTTT
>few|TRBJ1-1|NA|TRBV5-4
CASSLTGGGGTEAFF
TGTGCCAGCAGCTTGACAGGAGGAGGGGGCACTGAAGCTTTCTTT
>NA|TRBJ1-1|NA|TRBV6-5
CASSSGQMNTEAFF
TGTGCCAGCAGTTCTGGACAGATGAACACTGAAGCTTTCTTT
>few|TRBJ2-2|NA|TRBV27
CATQRQLSNTGELFF
TGTGCCACCCAGCGACAACTCTCGAACACCGGGGAGCTGTTTTTT
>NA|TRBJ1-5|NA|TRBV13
CASSSDWGGPQHF
TGTGCCAGCAGTTCGGACTGGGGGGGGCCCCAGCATTTT
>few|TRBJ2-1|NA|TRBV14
CASSQVGPLYNEQFF
TGTGCCAGCAGCCAAGTCGGGCCTCTCTACAATGAGCAGTTCTTC
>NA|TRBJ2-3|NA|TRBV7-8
CASSLARGRGTSTDTQYF
TGTGCCAGCAGCTTAGCGCGGGGGCGGGGGACTAGCACAGATACGCAGTATTTT
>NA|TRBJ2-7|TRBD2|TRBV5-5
CASSPRRGSGRVYEQYF
TGTGCCAGCAGCCCACGACGGGGTAGCGGGAGGGTTTACGAGCAGTACTTC
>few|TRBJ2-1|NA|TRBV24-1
CATSDILNEQFF
TGTGCCACCAGTGACATACTCAATGAGCAGTTCTTC
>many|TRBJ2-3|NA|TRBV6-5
CASSYYGGAATDTQYF
TGTGCCAGCAGTTACTACGGCGGGGCCGCCACAGATACGCAGTATTTT
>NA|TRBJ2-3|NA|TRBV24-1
CATSDPDLTVSDTQYF
TGTGCCACCAGTGACCCCGATCTGACAGTTTCCGATACGCAGTATTTT
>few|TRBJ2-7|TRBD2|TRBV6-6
CASSDSSGRADEQYF
TGTGCCAGCAGTGACTCTAGCGGGAGGGCCGACGAGCAGTACTTC
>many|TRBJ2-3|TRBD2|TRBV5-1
CASSFGTSGSRTDTQYF
TGCGCCAGCAGCTTCGGGACTAGCGGGAGCCGGACAGATACGCAGTATTTT
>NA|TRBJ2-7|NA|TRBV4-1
CASSQEARVLDEQYF
TGCGCCAGCAGCCAAGAGGCCAGGGTCCTCGACGAGCAGTACTTC
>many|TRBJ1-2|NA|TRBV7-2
CASSLAGAGQYGYTF
TGTGCCAGCAGCTTAGCGGGGGCGGGGCAGTATGGCTACACCTTC